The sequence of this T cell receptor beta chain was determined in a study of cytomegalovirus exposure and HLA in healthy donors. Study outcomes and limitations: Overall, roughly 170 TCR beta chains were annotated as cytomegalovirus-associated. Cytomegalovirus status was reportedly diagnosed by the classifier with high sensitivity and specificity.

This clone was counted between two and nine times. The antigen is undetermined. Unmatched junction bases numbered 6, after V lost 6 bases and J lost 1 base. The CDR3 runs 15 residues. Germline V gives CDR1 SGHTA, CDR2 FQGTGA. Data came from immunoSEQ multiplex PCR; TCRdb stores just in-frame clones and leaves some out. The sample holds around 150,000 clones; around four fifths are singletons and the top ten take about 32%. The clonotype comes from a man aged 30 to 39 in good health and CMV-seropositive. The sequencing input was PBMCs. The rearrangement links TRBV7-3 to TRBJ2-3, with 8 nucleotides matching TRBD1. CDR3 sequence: CASSWTGQGTDTQYF. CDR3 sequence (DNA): TGTGCCAGCAGTTGGACAGGGCAGGGCACAGATACGCAGTATTTT.